This T cell receptor beta chain derives from a study of shared clonotypes between healthy human individuals. Whole-study findings and limits: Memory subsets had estimated richness that was generally smaller than that of naive subsets. Tissue TCR repertoires likely differ from these blood-only repertoires.

The genomic DNA of each subset was split evenly across several immunoSEQ plates. Replicate PCRs run on sorted subsets employed roughly 180 ng DNA, around 31,000 T cell genomes. Assay used: immunoSEQ multiplex PCR; TCRdb lists only in-frame clones, some missing. Of a few million clones in the sample, over 90% were seen once. Germline V gives CDR1 GTSNPN, CDR2 SVGIG (reference sequence). The CDR3 contains 11 residues. As regards this clone: Its antigen is undetermined. An end of the junction differs from the germline gene, which may be a read error.

The receptor was derived from a man between 18 and 35 years old in good health. Some clones in this sample may be carry-over from other donors' samples. Sequencing input: naive CD4+ T cells from PBMCs. Subset indicated: CD45RA+ positively selected. The chain uses TRBV30 and TRBJ2-1, with D perhaps assigned TRBD1 or TRBD2 (5 bases each). The CDR3 reads CAWSSGTQRIF. CDR3 DNA: TGTGCCTGGAGTTCCGGGACCCAACGGATCTTC.